This T cell receptor (beta chain) was retrieved from a study of blood T cell repertoires in COVID-19. Across the whole study: The study drew acute and convalescent COVID-19 samples from the United States, Italy and Spain.

J lost 5 bases, V lost 4 bases, and 10 bases had no gene match. The CDR3 has 16 residues. The V gene's germline CDR1 is SGHRS and CDR2 YFSETQ. Only in-frame clones appear in the TCRdb table, and some are missing; sequencing was by immunoSEQ multiplex PCR. The repertoire includes around 200,000 clones, about 87% of them detected once, and approximately 4% sits in the top ten. The sample consisted of peripheral blood. The clonotype was recovered from a man younger than 35 with active or convalescent COVID-19. The genes are TRBV5-1 and TRBJ2-2; 8 nucleotides agree with TRBD1. CDR3 in DNA: TGCGCCAGCAGCCCGATCGACAGGGGACTGACCGGGGAGCTGTTTTTT. This encodes CASSPIDRGLTGELFF.